Sequencing of this TCR beta chain was carried out in a study of T cell responses to AZD1222 COVID-19 vaccine (dated by TCRdb to about 2021). Regarding the research as a whole: Because spike-specific TCR depth and breadth did not differ between the two schedules, AZD1222 recipients who got a second dose at roughly 4 weeks were pooled with those who got a second dose at roughly 12 weeks. TCR sequencing was performed for approximately 240 trial participants, of whom some 200 were given two doses of AZD1222 and some 26 were given two doses of MenACWY control vaccine. Trial participants were enrolled by age into subgroups of 18-55, 56-69 and 70-plus years, and roughly 150, 30 and 60 TCR-sequenced participants, respectively, were included in these subgroups. The paper's findings and limits, for the study overall: Conclusions about previously exposed vaccinees were limited because only six AZD1222 recipients were SARS-CoV-2 seropositive at baseline. After two AZD1222 doses, both the breadth and the depth of spike-specific TCRs were significantly higher than at day 0 and than in MenACWY recipients. The vaccine-associated CD4 TCRs covered the entire spike protein, and the dominant responses fell in regions 160-218 and 743-854. Participants were mostly white British and included more females than males, and it was suggested by the authors that clonal diversity may have been underestimated. Because no day 14 peak-response samples were available, the repertoires could be characterized only after the peak T cell response. The 56-69-year group was small, and its depth increase did not reach significance, likely because of low power. Reportedly, close to half of the unique spike-specific TCRs recognized epitopes lying outside the regions that are mutated in the B.1.351 and B.1.1.7 variants.

The germline ends are 10 bases apart after V is trimmed by 4 bases and J by 0 bases. The CDR3 numbers 15 residues from cysteine through phenylalanine. CDR3 DNA only is kept here, 45 bases in frame from base 1. According to the germline V gene (reference sequence), CDR1 reads LNHDA and CDR2 reads SQIVND. Of note for this clone: What this receptor recognizes is not known. Nothing much larger sits one base from this clone, and base qualities are not available.

The CDR3 regions of human TCRbeta chains were analyzed by immunosequencing. Per the source publication's procedure: TCRs in the repertoires were matched against a reference library of SARS-CoV-2-specific TCRs that had been generated with the MIRA antigen-specificity platform. Breadth was defined as the fraction of unique TCRs that were SARS-CoV-2-associated. Depth was defined as the fraction of total T cells that were SARS-CoV-2-associated. Using the MIRA data, each spike-specific TCR was assigned both to the spike region to which the TCR was reactive and to a CD4 or CD8 class. Log10-transformed breadth and depth values were compared by one-way ANOVA with Sidak's multiple comparisons tests. This immuneACCESS table, as held by TCRdb, lists in-frame sequences with V and J called but not all clones. Of the missing ones, under half trace to an unresolved V gene in checked studies; the others have no known cause. The DNA was the basis for D and trimming; V, J and clone size are from that table. The sample profile shows about 130,000 clones; roughly 90% of them were found once. The top ten constitute approximately 4.2% of the sample.

This specimen's time point label, interpreted: baseline before first vaccination. The vaccinee samples were drawn from two UK trials, COV001 and COV002, one of which was a single-blind randomized controlled phase 2/3 trial testing AZD1222 (ChAdOx1 nCoV-19) in healthy adults. Trial participant PBMC samples were collected at day 0 and day 28 after the second dose for TCRbeta chain sequencing. Rearrangement joined TRBV19 to TRBJ1-5; too little of a D gene remains to name it. The source material was peripheral blood, sampled on day 0 of AZD1222 vaccination. This TCR was sampled from an adult in good health. The CDR3 corresponds to CASSRNAGSNQPQHF. The nucleotide sequence is given as TGTGCCAGTAGTAGGAATGCGGGTAGCAATCAGCCCCAGCATTTT.